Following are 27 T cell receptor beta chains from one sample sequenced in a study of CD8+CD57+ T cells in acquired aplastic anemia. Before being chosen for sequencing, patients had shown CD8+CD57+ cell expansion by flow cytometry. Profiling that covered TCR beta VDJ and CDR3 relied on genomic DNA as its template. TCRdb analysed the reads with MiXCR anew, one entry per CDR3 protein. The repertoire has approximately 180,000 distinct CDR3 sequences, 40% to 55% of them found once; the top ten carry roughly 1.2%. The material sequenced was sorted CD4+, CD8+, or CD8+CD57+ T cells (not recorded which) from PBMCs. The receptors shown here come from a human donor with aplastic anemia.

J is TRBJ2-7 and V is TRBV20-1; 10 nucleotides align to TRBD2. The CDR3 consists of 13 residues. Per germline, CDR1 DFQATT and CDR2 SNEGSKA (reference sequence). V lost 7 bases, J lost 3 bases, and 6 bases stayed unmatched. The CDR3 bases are TGCAGTGTCCCGGGACTAGCGAGCTACGAGCAGTACTTC. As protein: CSVPGLASYEQYF.

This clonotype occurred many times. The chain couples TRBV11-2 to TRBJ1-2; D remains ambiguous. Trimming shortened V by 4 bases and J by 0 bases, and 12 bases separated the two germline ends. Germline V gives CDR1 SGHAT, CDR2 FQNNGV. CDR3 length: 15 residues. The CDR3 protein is CASSSPRRANYGYTF. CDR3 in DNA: TGTGCCAGCAGCTCCCCGCGGAGAGCTAACTATGGCTACACCTTC.

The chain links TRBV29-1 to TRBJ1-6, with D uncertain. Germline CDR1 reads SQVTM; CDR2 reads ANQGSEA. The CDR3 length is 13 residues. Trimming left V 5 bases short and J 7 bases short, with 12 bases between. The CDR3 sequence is CSVRWGSNSPLHF. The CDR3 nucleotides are TGCAGCGTTCGATGGGGATCCAATTCACCCCTCCACTTT.

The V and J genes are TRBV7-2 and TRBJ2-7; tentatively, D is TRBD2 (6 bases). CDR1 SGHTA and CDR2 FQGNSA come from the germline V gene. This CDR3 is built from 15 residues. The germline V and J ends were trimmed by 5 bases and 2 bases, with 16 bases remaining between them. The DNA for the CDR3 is TGTGCCAGCAGCCCACGACTAGACCCTGCCTACGAGCAGTACTTC. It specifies CASSPRLDPAYEQYF.

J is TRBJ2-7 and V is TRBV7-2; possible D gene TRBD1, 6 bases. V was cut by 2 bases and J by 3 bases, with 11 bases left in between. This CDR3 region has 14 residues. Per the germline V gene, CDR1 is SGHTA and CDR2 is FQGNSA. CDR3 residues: CASSLYGQNYEQYF. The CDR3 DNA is TGTGCCAGCAGCTTATACGGACAGAACTACGAGCAGTACTTC.

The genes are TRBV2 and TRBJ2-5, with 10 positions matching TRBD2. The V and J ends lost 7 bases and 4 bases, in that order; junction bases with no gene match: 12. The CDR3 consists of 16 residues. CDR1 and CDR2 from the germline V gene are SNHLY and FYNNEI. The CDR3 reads CASTKESGGATETQYF. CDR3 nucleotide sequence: TGTGCCAGCACTAAGGAAAGCGGGGGGGCCACAGAGACCCAGTACTTC.

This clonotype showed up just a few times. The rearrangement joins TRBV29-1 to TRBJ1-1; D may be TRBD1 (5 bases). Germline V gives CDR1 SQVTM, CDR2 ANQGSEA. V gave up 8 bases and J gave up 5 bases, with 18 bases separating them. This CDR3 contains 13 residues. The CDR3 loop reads CSPQELKGTEAFF. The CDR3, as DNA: TGCAGCCCGCAGGAACTGAAGGGGACTGAAGCTTTCTTT.

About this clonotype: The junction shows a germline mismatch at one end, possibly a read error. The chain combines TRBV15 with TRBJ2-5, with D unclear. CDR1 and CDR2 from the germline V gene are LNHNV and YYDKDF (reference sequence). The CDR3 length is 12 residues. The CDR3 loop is CATSRVQEAQYF. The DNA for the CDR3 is TGTGCCACCAGCAGGGTACAAGAGGCCCAGTACTTC.

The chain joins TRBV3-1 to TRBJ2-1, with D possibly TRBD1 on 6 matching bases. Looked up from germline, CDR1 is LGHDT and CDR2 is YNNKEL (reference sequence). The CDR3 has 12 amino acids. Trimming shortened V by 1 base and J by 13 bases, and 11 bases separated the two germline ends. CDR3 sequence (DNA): TGTGCCAGCAGCCAAGTTGGGGGCGAACAGTTCTTC. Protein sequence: CASSQVGGEQFF.

CDR3 DNA: TGCAGTGCTAGAGATCTATTACGGCAGGTCGGCTATGGCTACACCTTC. As protein: CSARDLLRQVGYGYTF. The chain recombines TRBV20-1 with TRBJ1-2; D ambiguous. The V end was cut by 0 bases, the J end by 4 bases, with 18 bases between. This CDR3 has 16 amino acids. Germline CDR1 DFQATT, CDR2 SNEGSKA (reference sequence).

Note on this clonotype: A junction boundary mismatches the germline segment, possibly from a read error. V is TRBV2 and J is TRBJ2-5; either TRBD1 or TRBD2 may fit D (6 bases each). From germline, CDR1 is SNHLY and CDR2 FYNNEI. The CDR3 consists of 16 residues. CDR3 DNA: TGTGCCAGCAGTGTGGGGGACACCCCGTCGGGAGAAACCCAGAACTTC. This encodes CASSVGDTPSGETQNF.

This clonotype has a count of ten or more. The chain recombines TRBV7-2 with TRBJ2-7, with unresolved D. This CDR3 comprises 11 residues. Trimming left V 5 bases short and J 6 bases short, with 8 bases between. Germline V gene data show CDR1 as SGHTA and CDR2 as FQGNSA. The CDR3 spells CASSPSTEQYF. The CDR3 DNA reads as TGTGCCAGCAGCCCGTCGACCGAGCAGTACTTC.

The chain's CDR3 is CATSTYPVRGREQFF. CDR3 coding DNA: TGTGCCACCAGCACATACCCAGTCAGGGGGAGGGAGCAGTTCTTC. The chain employs TRBV15 and TRBJ2-1, with D possibly being TRBD1 (7 bases). The CDR3 extends over 15 amino acids. Trimming removed 4 bases at V and 10 bases at J, with 20 bases between. Germline values: CDR1 LNHNV, CDR2 YYDKDF (reference sequence). Complete variable domain (other parts from reference TRBV15 and TRBJ2-1): DAMVIQNPRYQVTQFGKPVTLSCSQTLNHNVMYWYQQKSSQAPKLLFHYYDKDFNNEADTPDNFQSRRPNTSFCFLDIRSPGLGDTAMYLCATSTYPVRGREQFFGPGTRLTVL.

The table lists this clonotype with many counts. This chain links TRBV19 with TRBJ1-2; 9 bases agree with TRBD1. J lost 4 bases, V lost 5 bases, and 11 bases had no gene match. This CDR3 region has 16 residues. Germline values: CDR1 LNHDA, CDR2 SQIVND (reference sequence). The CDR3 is CASSPDRGDSVYGYTF. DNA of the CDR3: TGTGCCAGTAGTCCCGACAGGGGGGACTCAGTCTATGGCTACACCTTC.

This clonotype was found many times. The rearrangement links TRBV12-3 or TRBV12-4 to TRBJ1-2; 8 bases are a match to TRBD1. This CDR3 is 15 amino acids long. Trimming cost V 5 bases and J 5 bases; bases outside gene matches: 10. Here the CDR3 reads CASSPGQGLGYGYTF. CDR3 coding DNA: TGTGCCAGCAGTCCTGGACAGGGCCTGGGATATGGCTACACCTTC.

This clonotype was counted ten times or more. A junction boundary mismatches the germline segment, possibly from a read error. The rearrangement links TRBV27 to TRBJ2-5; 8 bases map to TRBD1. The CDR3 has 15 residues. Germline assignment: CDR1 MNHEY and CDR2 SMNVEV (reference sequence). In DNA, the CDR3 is TGTGCCAGCAGTCTATCGGGACAGGTTTACGAGACCCAGTACTTC. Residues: CASSLSGQVYETQYF.

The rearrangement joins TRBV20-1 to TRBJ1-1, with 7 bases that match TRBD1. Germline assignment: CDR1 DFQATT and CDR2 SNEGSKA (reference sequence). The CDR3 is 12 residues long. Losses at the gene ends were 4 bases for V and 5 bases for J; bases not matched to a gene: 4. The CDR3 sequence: CSATTGETEAFF. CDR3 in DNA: TGCAGTGCTACTACAGGGGAAACTGAAGCTTTCTTT.

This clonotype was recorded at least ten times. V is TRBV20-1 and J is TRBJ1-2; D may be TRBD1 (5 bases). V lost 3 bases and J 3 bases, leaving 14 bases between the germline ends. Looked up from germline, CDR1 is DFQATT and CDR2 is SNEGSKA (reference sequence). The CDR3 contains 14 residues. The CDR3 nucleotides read TGCAGTGCTAGGAAAGGAAGGGGTGACTATGGCTACACCTTC. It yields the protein CSARKGRGDYGYTF.

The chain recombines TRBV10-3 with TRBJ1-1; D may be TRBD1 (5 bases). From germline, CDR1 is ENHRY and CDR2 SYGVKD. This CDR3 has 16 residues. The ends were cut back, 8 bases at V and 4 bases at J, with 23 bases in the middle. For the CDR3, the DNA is TGTGCCATCCGCCCGGGACGCCTATCTCCGGGCACTGAAGCTTTCTTT. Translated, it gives CAIRPGRLSPGTEAFF.

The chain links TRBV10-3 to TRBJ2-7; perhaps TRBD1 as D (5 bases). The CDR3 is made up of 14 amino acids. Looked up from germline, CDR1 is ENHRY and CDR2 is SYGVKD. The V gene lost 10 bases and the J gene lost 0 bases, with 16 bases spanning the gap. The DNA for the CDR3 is TGTGCCACCAAGCAGGACACCTACTCCTACGAGCAGTACTTC. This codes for CATKQDTYSYEQYF.

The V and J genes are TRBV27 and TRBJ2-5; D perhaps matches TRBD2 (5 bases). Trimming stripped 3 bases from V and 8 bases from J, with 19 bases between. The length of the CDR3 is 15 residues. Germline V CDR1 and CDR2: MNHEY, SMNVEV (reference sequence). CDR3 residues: CASSFDRPGVGTQYF. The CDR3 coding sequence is TGTGCCAGCAGTTTCGACCGCCCCGGGGTTGGAACCCAGTACTTC.

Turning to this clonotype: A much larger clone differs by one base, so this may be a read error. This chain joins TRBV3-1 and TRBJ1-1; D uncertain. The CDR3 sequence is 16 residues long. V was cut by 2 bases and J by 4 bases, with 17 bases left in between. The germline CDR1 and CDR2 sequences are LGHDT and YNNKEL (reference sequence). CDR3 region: CASSQLGNVAATEAFF. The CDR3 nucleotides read TGTGCCAGCAGCCAACTAGGGAACGTGGCGGCCACTGAAGCTTTCTTT.

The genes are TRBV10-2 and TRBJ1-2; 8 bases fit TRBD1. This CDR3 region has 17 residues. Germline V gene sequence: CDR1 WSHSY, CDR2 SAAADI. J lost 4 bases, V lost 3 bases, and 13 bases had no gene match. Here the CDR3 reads CASSENPDREYGYGYTF. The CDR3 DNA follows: TGCGCCAGCAGTGAAAACCCGGACAGGGAGTATGGCTATGGCTACACCTTC.

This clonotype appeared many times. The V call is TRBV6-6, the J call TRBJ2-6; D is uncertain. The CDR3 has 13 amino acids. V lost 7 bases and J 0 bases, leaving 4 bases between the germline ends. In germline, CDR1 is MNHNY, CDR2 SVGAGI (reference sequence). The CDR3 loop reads CASTRSGANVLTF. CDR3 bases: TGTGCCAGCACACGCTCTGGGGCCAACGTCCTGACTTTC.

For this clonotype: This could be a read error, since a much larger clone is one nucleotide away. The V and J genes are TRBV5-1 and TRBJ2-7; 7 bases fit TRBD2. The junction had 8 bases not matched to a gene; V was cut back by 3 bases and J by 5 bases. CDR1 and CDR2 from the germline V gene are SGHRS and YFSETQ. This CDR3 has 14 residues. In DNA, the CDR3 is TGCGCCAGCAGCTGGACTAGGGGCAGGAACGAGCAGTACTTC. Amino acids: CASSWTRGRNEQYF.

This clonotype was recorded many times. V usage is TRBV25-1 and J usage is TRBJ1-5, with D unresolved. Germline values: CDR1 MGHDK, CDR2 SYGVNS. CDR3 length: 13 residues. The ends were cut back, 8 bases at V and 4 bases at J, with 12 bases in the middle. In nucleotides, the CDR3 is TGTGCCAGCTCCAGCGACGGAAATCAGCCCCAGCATTTT. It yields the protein CASSSDGNQPQHF.

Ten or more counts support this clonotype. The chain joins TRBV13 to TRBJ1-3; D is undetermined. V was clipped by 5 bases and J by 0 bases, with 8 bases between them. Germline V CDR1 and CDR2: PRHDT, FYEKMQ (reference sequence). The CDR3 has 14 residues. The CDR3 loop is CASSMTGSGNTIYF. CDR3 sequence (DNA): TGTGCCAGCAGCATGACGGGCTCTGGAAACACCATATATTTT. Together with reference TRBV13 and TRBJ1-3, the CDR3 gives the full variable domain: AAGVIQSPRHLIKEKRETATLKCYPIPRHDTVYWYQQGPGQDPQFLISFYEKMQSDKGSIPDRFSAQQFSDYHSELNMSSLELGDSALYFCASSMTGSGNTIYFGEGSWLTVV.